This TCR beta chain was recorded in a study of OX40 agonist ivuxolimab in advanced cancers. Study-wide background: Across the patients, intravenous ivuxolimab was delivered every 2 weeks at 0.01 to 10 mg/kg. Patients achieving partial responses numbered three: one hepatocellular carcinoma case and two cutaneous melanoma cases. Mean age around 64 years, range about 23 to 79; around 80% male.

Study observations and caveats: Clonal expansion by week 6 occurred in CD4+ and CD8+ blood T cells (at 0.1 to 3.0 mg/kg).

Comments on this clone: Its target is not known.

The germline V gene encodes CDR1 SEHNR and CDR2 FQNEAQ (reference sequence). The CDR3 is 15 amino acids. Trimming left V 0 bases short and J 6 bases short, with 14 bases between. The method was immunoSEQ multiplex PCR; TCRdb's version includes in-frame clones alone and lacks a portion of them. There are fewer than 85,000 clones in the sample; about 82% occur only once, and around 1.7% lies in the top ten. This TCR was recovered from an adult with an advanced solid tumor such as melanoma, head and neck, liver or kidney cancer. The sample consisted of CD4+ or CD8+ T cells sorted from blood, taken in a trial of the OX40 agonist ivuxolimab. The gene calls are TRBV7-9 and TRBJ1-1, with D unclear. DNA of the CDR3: TGTGCCAGCAGCTTAGCGAAACAGCGAACGGCTGAAGCTTTCTTT. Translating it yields CASSLAKQRTAEAFF.